This note documents a single T cell receptor (beta chain) sequence. Treatment in this sample: 19 received Ad26.COV2.S at low or high dose, single or two shots; about 5 received placebo; per-sample allocation not given. The investigators took samples on day 63 after the first vaccine or placebo injection. The sample comes from a study of Ad26.COV2.S vaccination and SARS-CoV-2 variants. Overall study context: The vaccine Ad26.COV2.S was put into the muscle once, or twice with 56 days between.

Germline trimming cut 0 bases from V and 7 bases from J; bases unmatched to any gene: 11. Germline V gives CDR1 MNHEY, CDR2 SVGEGT. The length of the CDR3 is 17 residues. Only in-frame clones appear in the TCRdb table, and some are missing; sequencing was by immunoSEQ multiplex PCR. The sample records some 480,000 clones, approximately 88% being singletons. The rearrangement links TRBV6-2 or TRBV6-3 to TRBJ2-3; 9 positions agree with TRBD1. The starting material was peripheral blood, obtained in a trial of Ad26.COV2.S vaccine versus placebo. The sequence came from a person between 18 and 60 years old who received the Ad26.COV2.S COVID-19 vaccine or a placebo. CDR3 residues: CASSYSTGTGWTNTQYF. The CDR3 DNA sequence: TGTGCCAGCAGTTACTCTACCGGGACAGGGTGGACCAATACGCAGTATTTT.